This TCR beta chain originates from a study of spatial heterogeneity in lung cancer. The time point was: sample taken at primary tumor resection. Whole RNA, which was extracted from tumor, nontumor lung tissue or frozen PBMC, was sequenced without any cell sorting. Patients with untreated early-stage non-small cell lung cancer, numbering around 71, were the donors. TCRdb re-derived calls from the 5' RACE reads in MiXCR, one entry per CDR3 protein. This sample carries around 24,000 distinct CDR3 sequences, roughly 13% of them seen once, and the ten largest clones take roughly 25%. The CDR3 consists of 16 residues. Trimming cost V 2 bases and J 2 bases, with 13 bases left between them. Germline V gene data show CDR1 as DFQATT and CDR2 as SNEGSKA (reference sequence).

The sequencing here drew on PBMCs, taken at surgery. The chain joins TRBV20-1 to TRBJ1-6; TRBD1 might be the D (6 bases). This clonotype originated in a female donor with early-stage non-small cell lung cancer. The CDR3 sequence is CSARPPGQPYNSPLHF. The CDR3 nucleotides read TGCAGTGCTAGACCACCTGGACAGCCCTATAATTCACCCCTCCACTTT.